The clone carrying this T cell receptor (beta chain) was seen only a few times. Methods used by the authors: Amplifying reference gene primers gave estimates of nucleated cell counts. The data were produced by immunoSEQ multiplex PCR, yet TCRdb's version contains in-frame clones alone and is incomplete. V and J calls plus clone size are reproduced from that table; the DNA served to infer D and trimming. The repertoire holds tens of thousands of clones, more than 80% seen once, with about 18% in the top ten. The V end was cut by 2 bases, the J end by 5 bases, with 11 bases between. This CDR3 region has 14 residues. In germline, CDR1 is SGHRS, CDR2 YFSETQ. Seattle patients were enrolled while actively infected and followed longitudinally. The data were obtained in a study of blood T cell repertoires in COVID-19. About the study: PBMCs, B-cell-depleted T cells, or T cells provided the cDNA or gDNA that made up the material.

Sequencing input: peripheral blood. The TCR originated in a woman aged 55 to 70 with COVID-19, enrolled during active disease. The rearrangement joins TRBV5-1 to TRBJ1-5; no clear D gene. The CDR3 spells CASSFGDGDQPQHF. As DNA, the CDR3 is TGCGCCAGCAGCTTCGGGGATGGGGATCAGCCCCAGCATTTT.